A selection of T cell receptor beta chains follows, all from one sample in a study of TIL therapy for anti-PD-1-resistant metastatic lung cancer. Sequencing was performed with immunoSEQ multiplex PCR; in TCRdb, only in-frame clones are kept and a portion is missing. The data hold tens of thousands of clones, with 80% to 90% observed a single time. The sample was blood, taken at baseline. The receptors derive from a person between 30 and 79 years old with non-small cell lung cancer. Each CDR3 is given with its conserved first and last residue. The order of the fields is V gene, D gene, clone size, J gene, CDR3 length, CDR3 DNA, CDR3 protein. A D gene is named only where the DNA matches it firmly. A row's size may be missing; if present it is once, few, many or a size class.

v_gene: TRBV29-1
d_gene: .
abundance: .
j_gene: TRBJ2-3
len: 14
CDR3nt: TGCAGCGTTGTAGGGCCGGGTCACACAGATACGCAGTATTTT
CDR3aa: CSVVGPGHTDTQYF

v_gene: TRBV3-1/TRBV3-2
d_gene: TRBD1
abundance: .
j_gene: TRBJ1-5
len: 14
CDR3nt: TGTGCCAGCAGCCCACAGGGGGGGAATCAGCCCCAGCATTTT
CDR3aa: CASSPQGGNQPQHF

v_gene: TRBV28
d_gene: TRBD1
abundance: once
j_gene: TRBJ2-7
len: 15
CDR3nt: TGTGCCAGCAGTTTGTCTGGGCAGGGGGCCTACGAGCAGTACTTC
CDR3aa: CASSLSGQGAYEQYF

v_gene: TRBV5-1
d_gene: TRBD2
abundance: .
j_gene: TRBJ2-3
len: 16
CDR3nt: TGCGCCAGCAGCTTCTTTGGAAGCGGGAGAACAGATACGCAGTATTTT
CDR3aa: CASSFFGSGRTDTQYF

v_gene: TRBV14
d_gene: TRBD2
abundance: .
j_gene: TRBJ2-3
len: 17
CDR3nt: TGTGCCAGCAGCCAAGGGGCTAGCGGAGGGGGCACAGATACGCAGTATTTT
CDR3aa: CASSQGASGGGTDTQYF

v_gene: TRBV5-1
d_gene: .
abundance: .
j_gene: TRBJ1-6
len: 16
CDR3nt: TGCGCCAGCAGCTTGGTTTCCGGGGGGGATAATTCACCCCTCCACTTT
CDR3aa: CASSLVSGGDNSPLHF

v_gene: TRBV21-1
d_gene: .
abundance: .
j_gene: TRBJ2-1
len: 17
CDR3nt: TGTGCCAGCAGCAGAAGACTAGCGGGAGGGCCCTACAATGAGCAGTTCTTC
CDR3aa: CASSRRLAGGPYNEQFF

v_gene: TRBV5-8
d_gene: .
abundance: .
j_gene: TRBJ2-3
len: 16
CDR3nt: TGTGCCAGCAGTCCGGGACAATTTTCTGTCACAGATACGCAGTATTTT
CDR3aa: CASSPGQFSVTDTQYF

v_gene: TRBV5-5
d_gene: TRBD2
abundance: .
j_gene: TRBJ2-3
len: 17
CDR3nt: TGTGCCAGCAGCGTGGCGGGTAGCGGGGGGGCTGGAGATACGCAGTATTTT
CDR3aa: CASSVAGSGGAGDTQYF

v_gene: TRBV14
d_gene: .
abundance: .
j_gene: TRBJ2-5
len: 14
CDR3nt: TGTGCCAGCAGCCAAGGGTGGGGTGAAGAGACCCAGTACTTC
CDR3aa: CASSQGWGEETQYF

v_gene: TRBV4-3
d_gene: TRBD1
abundance: few
j_gene: TRBJ1-4
len: 16
CDR3nt: TGCGCCAGCAGCCAATCACCGGGACAGGGAGGTGAAAAACTGTTTTTT
CDR3aa: CASSQSPGQGGEKLFF

v_gene: TRBV5-1
d_gene: .
abundance: .
j_gene: TRBJ2-7
len: 15
CDR3nt: TGCGCCAGCAGCTTGGAACCTTGGACCATCTACGAGCAGTACTTC
CDR3aa: CASSLEPWTIYEQYF

v_gene: TRBV3-1/TRBV3-2
d_gene: TRBD1
abundance: .
j_gene: TRBJ2-3
len: 18
CDR3nt: TGTGCCAGCAGCCAGACGGACAGGGGGCTATCGAGCACAGATACGCAGTATTTT
CDR3aa: CASSQTDRGLSSTDTQYF

v_gene: TRBV6-1
d_gene: .
abundance: .
j_gene: TRBJ1-4
len: 14
CDR3nt: TGTGCCAGCAGTGAATACAGATATAATGAAAAACTGTTTTTT
CDR3aa: CASSEYRYNEKLFF

v_gene: TRBV4-2
d_gene: .
abundance: .
j_gene: TRBJ1-2
len: 16
CDR3nt: TGTGCCAGCAGCCAAGGATGGCAAGAGCCTAACTATGGCTACACCTTC
CDR3aa: CASSQGWQEPNYGYTF

v_gene: TRBV4-3
d_gene: TRBD1
abundance: .
j_gene: TRBJ1-2
len: 17
CDR3nt: TGCGCCAGCAGCCAAGATCGGACAGGGGGGATCTGGGGTGGCTACACCTTC
CDR3aa: CASSQDRTGGIWGGYTF

v_gene: TRBV5-5
d_gene: .
abundance: .
j_gene: TRBJ2-6
len: 15
CDR3nt: TGTGCCAGCAGCGTGGACATCGCTGGGGCCAACGTCCTGACTTTC
CDR3aa: CASSVDIAGANVLTF

v_gene: TRBV28
d_gene: .
abundance: .
j_gene: TRBJ2-5
len: 14
CDR3nt: TGTGCCAGCAGTATCAGGGGCCCCGGCTGGACCCAGTACTTC
CDR3aa: CASSIRGPGWTQYF

v_gene: TRBV9
d_gene: .
abundance: .
j_gene: TRBJ1-2
len: 14
CDR3nt: TGTGCCAGCAGCGTATTTCCAGAGCCCTATGGCTACACCTTC
CDR3aa: CASSVFPEPYGYTF

v_gene: TRBV11-2
d_gene: .
abundance: .
j_gene: TRBJ2-7
len: 12
CDR3nt: TGTGCCAGCAGCTTGGGTCTTTACGAGCAGTACTTC
CDR3aa: CASSLGLYEQYF

v_gene: TRBV27
d_gene: .
abundance: few
j_gene: TRBJ1-5
len: 13
CDR3nt: TGTGCCAGCAGTCCGGGCTTAGGTCAGCCCCAGCATTTT
CDR3aa: CASSPGLGQPQHF

v_gene: TRBV2
d_gene: TRBD1
abundance: .
j_gene: TRBJ1-1
len: 12
CDR3nt: TGTGCCAGCAGGGACGGACAGGGGGAAGCTTTCTTT
CDR3aa: CASRDGQGEAFF

v_gene: TRBV29-1
d_gene: TRBD1
abundance: .
j_gene: TRBJ1-6
len: 14
CDR3nt: TGCAGCGTTTTGACAGGGGGGAATAATTCACCCCTCCACTTT
CDR3aa: CSVLTGGNNSPLHF

v_gene: TRBV6-5
d_gene: TRBD1
abundance: .
j_gene: TRBJ2-4
len: 14
CDR3nt: TGTGCCAGCAGTTACTCTCGACAGGGGTACATTCAGTACTTC
CDR3aa: CASSYSRQGYIQYF

v_gene: TRBV4-3
d_gene: .
abundance: .
j_gene: TRBJ2-7
len: 13
CDR3nt: TGCGCCAGCAGCCAAGAGGGAGGCTACGAGCAGTACTTC
CDR3aa: CASSQEGGYEQYF

v_gene: TRBV19
d_gene: TRBD1
abundance: .
j_gene: TRBJ1-1
len: 13
CDR3nt: TGTGCCAGTACCGAGGGACAGCACACTGAAGCTTTCTTT
CDR3aa: CASTEGQHTEAFF

v_gene: TRBV28
d_gene: TRBD2
abundance: .
j_gene: TRBJ2-5
len: 15
CDR3nt: TGTGCCAGCTCGAAACTAGCGGAAAAGGGGGAGACCCAGTACTTC
CDR3aa: CASSKLAEKGETQYF

v_gene: TRBV6-2/TRBV6-3
d_gene: TRBD2
abundance: .
j_gene: TRBJ2-5
len: 16
CDR3nt: TGTGCCAGCAGCACCGGGTCCGGGGGGATCAGAGAGACCCAGTACTTC
CDR3aa: CASSTGSGGIRETQYF

v_gene: TRBV11-3
d_gene: TRBD2
abundance: once
j_gene: TRBJ2-1
len: 16
CDR3nt: TGTGCCAGCAGCTATGGGGTAGCGGGGGGGGCGGGTGAGCAGTTCTTC
CDR3aa: CASSYGVAGGAGEQFF

v_gene: TRBV5-4
d_gene: .
abundance: .
j_gene: TRBJ1-6
len: 12
CDR3nt: TGTGCCAGCAGCGGGGGGAATTCACCCCTCCACTTT
CDR3aa: CASSGGNSPLHF

v_gene: TRBV7-2
d_gene: .
abundance: .
j_gene: TRBJ1-2
len: 13
CDR3nt: TGTGCCAGCAGCTTAGTCAGGGGTCGTGGCTACACCTTC
CDR3aa: CASSLVRGRGYTF